The text below deals with one T cell receptor beta chain. Its antigen is currently unknown. The germline gives CDR1 MGHRA, CDR2 YSYEKL. Trimming cost V 0 bases and J 0 bases, with 11 bases left between them. The CDR3 loop spans 16 amino acids. Using immunoSEQ multiplex PCR, the repertoire was profiled, and TCRdb retains in-frame clones only, with some absent. The data contain 71,000 or so clones, around 81% of them singletons. The data were taken from a study of glioma-infiltrating T cells after dendritic cell vaccination. Overall study context: Autologous tumor lysate-pulsed dendritic cell vaccination was given between the early 2000s and the early 2010s.

Study-wide results and limits: Few patients contributed both blood and tumor specimens.

Material: blood, obtained before dendritic cell vaccination. The chain links TRBV4-1 to TRBJ1-1; D gene ambiguous. The clonotype was recovered from a human donor with glioblastoma. The CDR3 DNA is TGCGCCAGCAGCCAAGATCGGCGGAGTATGAACACTGAAGCTTTCTTT. Translated, it gives CASSQDRRSMNTEAFF.